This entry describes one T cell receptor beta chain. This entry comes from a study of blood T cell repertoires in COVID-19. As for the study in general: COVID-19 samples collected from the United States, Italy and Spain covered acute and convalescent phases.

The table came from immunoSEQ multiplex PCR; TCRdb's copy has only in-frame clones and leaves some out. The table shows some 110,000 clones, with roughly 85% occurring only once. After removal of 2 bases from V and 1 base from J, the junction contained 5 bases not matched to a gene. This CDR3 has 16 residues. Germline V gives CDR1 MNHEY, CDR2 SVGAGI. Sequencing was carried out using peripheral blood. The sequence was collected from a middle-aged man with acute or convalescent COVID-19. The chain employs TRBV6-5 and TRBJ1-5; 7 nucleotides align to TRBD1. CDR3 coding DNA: TGTGCCAGCAGTTACGACAGGGAGTCAAGCAATCAGCCCCAGCATTTT. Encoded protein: CASSYDRESSNQPQHF.